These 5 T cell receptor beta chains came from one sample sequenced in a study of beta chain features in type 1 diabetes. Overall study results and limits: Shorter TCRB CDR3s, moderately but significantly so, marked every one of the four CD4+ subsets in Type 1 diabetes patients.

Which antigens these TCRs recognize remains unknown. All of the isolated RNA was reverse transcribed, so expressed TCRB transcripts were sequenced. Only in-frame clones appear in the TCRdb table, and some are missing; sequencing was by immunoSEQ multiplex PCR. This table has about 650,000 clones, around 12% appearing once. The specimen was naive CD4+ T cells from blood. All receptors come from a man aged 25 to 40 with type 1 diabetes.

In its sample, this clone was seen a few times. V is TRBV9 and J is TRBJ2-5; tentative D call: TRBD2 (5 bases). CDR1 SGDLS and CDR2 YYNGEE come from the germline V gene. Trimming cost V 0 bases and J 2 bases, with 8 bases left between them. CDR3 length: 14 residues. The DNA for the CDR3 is TGTGCCAGCAGCGTAGCGGGAAAGCAAGAGACCCAGTACTTC. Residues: CASSVAGKQETQYF.

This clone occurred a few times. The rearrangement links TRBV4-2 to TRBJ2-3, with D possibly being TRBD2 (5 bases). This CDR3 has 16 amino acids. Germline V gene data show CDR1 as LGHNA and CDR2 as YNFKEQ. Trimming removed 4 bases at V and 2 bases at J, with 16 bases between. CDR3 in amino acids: CASSPAEGLITDTQYF. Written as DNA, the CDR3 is TGTGCCAGCAGCCCGGCTGAAGGACTGATCACAGATACGCAGTATTTT.

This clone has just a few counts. Here the CDR3 DNA reads TGCGCCAGCAGCCAACGGGCGGGGATCGGGGCCAACGTCCTGACTTTC. Translation: CASSQRAGIGANVLTF. The V gene is TRBV4-3, the J gene TRBJ2-6; maybe TRBD2 (6 bases). The CDR3 spans 16 residues. V shed 2 bases and J shed 4 bases, with 12 bases lying between them. The germline gives CDR1 LGHNA, CDR2 YSLEER.

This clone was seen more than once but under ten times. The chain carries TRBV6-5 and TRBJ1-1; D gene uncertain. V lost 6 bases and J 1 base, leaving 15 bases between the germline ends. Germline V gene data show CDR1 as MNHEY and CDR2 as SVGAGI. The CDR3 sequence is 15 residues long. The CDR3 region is CASRPLKTPNTEAFF. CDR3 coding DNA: TGTGCCAGCAGGCCCCTCAAGACACCGAACACTGAAGCTTTCTTT.

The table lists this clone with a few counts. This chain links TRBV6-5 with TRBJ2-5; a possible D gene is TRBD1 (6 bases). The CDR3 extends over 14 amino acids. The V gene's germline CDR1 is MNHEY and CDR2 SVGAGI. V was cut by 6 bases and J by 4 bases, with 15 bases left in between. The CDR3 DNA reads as TGTGCCAGCAGCCGGACAGACTTTGGAGAGACCCAGTACTTC. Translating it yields CASSRTDFGETQYF.